What follows is one TCR beta chain and its context. Its specificity is unknown. The data derive from a study of T cell responses to AZD1222 COVID-19 vaccine. The wider study: Timing groups of about 4 and about 12 weeks for second doses were pooled.

Generated by immunoSEQ multiplex PCR, the TCRdb table keeps only in-frame clones and is missing some. The top ten hold 45% of the sample, which has around 30,000 clones, about 89% seen once. Study outcomes and limitations: Donors in the cohort were predominantly white British and more often female, and clonal diversity was possibly underestimated. Following two doses of AZD1222, Spike-specific TCR breadth and depth rose. Baseline serostatus was positive in only six AZD1222 recipients.

The sample was peripheral blood, taken on day 0 of AZD1222 vaccination. The TCR sequence derives from an adult in good health.

CDR3 protein: CASSEYVRLAGNTIYF. In DNA, the CDR3 is TGTGCCAGCAGTGAATACGTCAGGTTGGCCGGAAACACCATATATTTT. The rearrangement uses TRBV2 and TRBJ1-3; D gene uncertain. Germline CDR1 and CDR2: SNHLY and FYNNEI. V was pared by 2 bases and J by 4 bases, with 15 bases between. This CDR3 region has 16 residues.